This T cell receptor (beta chain) originates from a study of blood T cell repertoires in COVID-19. Study-level information: Material from acute and convalescent COVID-19 was sourced from the United States, Italy and Spain. PBMCs, B-cell-depleted T cells, or T cells provided the cDNA or gDNA that made up the material.

CDR1 and CDR2 (germline): SQVTM, ANQGSEA. The CDR3 covers 13 residues. V lost 6 bases, J lost 1 base, and 3 bases stayed unmatched. The data were produced by immunoSEQ multiplex PCR, yet TCRdb's version contains in-frame clones alone and is incomplete. The repertoire holds around 260,000 clones, with around 90% as singletons. V gene TRBV29-1 combines with J gene TRBJ2-7; 10 bases map to TRBD2. Sequenced sample: peripheral blood. This TCR was recovered from a woman aged 70-85 years with COVID-19, enrolled during active disease. The CDR3 nucleotides are TGCAGCGTGTCTAGCGGGAGATCCTACGAGCAGTACTTC. It yields the protein CSVSSGRSYEQYF.